The rows below give T cell receptor beta chains drawn from one sample of a study of cytomegalovirus exposure and HLA in healthy donors. TCRdb's copy holds only in-frame clones and misses some; the assay was immunoSEQ multiplex PCR. Of about 110,000 clones in the sample, 75% were seen once. The material sequenced was PBMCs. Source of these receptors: a male donor in good health and CMV-seropositive. Both conserved end residues are part of each CDR3. Each record gives: V gene, clone size, J gene, D gene, CDR3 protein, CDR3 DNA. D genes are given only for firm matches. Only part of the rows carry a size: once, few, many, or a class if the clone is expanded.

TRBV6-6	-	TRBJ1-1	-	CASRREYVGEAFF	TGTGCCAGCCGTAGGGAGTATGTGGGTGAAGCTTTCTTT
TRBV29-1	-	TRBJ2-1	TRBD2	CSVGSGGGYNEQFF	TGCAGCGTTGGTTCGGGAGGGGGTTACAATGAGCAGTTCTTC
TRBV11-2	-	TRBJ1-6	-	CASSFGGLSPLHF	TGTGCCAGCAGCTTCGGGGGGTTGTCACCCCTCCACTTT
TRBV18	once	TRBJ1-1	TRBD1	CASSPRTGEAFF	TGTGCCAGCTCTCCTAGGACAGGGGAAGCTTTCTTT
TRBV9	-	TRBJ2-7	TRBD1	CASSPWTGAYEQYF	TGTGCCAGCAGCCCTTGGACAGGTGCCTACGAGCAGTACTTC
TRBV1	-	TRBJ2-5	-	CTSSTKTQYF	TGCACCAGCAGCACTAAGACCCAGTACTTC
TRBV6-6	-	TRBJ1-1	TRBD1	CASSPRPGQRDTEAFF	TGTGCCAGCAGTCCACGACCGGGACAGCGAGACACTGAAGCTTTCTTT
TRBV5-1	-	TRBJ2-1	-	CASEGRGSYNEQFF	TGCGCCAGCGAGGGCCGAGGCTCCTACAATGAGCAGTTCTTC
TRBV7-2	once	TRBJ2-3	-	CASSLGLGSADTQYF	TGTGCCAGCAGCTTAGGGCTGGGTAGCGCAGATACGCAGTATTTT
TRBV7-2	-	TRBJ1-2	-	CASSLDQGSNYGYTF	TGTGCCAGCAGCTTAGATCAGGGAAGTAACTATGGCTACACCTTC